This is a list of T cell receptor beta chains from one sample in a study of cytotoxic CD8 clonotypes in ibrutinib-treated CLL. TCRdb keeps only in-frame clones here, not all; method: immunoSEQ multiplex PCR. The table lists 150,000 to 200,000 clones, approximately 90% of them singletons. The sample in question was PBMCs, obtained at disease progression, from a patient treated with ibrutinib. The receptors were sampled from a human donor with chronic lymphocytic leukemia. Each CDR3 is given without its conserved first and last residue.

>TRBV5-6|TRBJ2-7
ASSLLDTPYEQY
>TRBV21-1|TRBJ2-7
ASSRGQSHTTTYEQY
>TRBV6-1|TRBJ1-4
ASSAGQVNEKLF
>TRBV7-8|TRBJ1-1
ASSPSGVWTEAF
>TRBV10-1|TRBJ2-1
ASSEFQRAGDYNEQF
>TRBV9|TRBJ2-1
ASSVSRDRSLQF
>TRBV7-9|TRBJ2-3
ASSRWREGNTDTQY
>TRBV6-1|TRBJ2-2
ASSVASGYTGELF
>TRBV10-2|TRBJ2-1
ASRTASHNEQF
>TRBV30|TRBJ1-1
AWDREITEAF
>TRBV6-5|TRBJ2-3
ASSSDGGESDTQY
>TRBV10-3|TRBJ1-1
AISGRENTEAF
>TRBV18|TRBJ1-1
ASSPKDRGWAEAF
>TRBV5-1|TRBJ1-4
ASSLETATNEKLF
>TRBV13|TRBJ2-1
ASSLGRGSYNEQF
>TRBV7-9|TRBJ2-1
ASSSVVYEQF
>TRBV27|TRBJ1-2
ASSLEGTRYGYT
>TRBV21-1|TRBJ2-2
ASSKGQGARTGELF
>TRBV7-9|TRBJ1-2
ASGMPMTGSEGYT
>TRBV29-1|TRBJ2-7
SVEDQGWGEQY
>TRBV5-1|TRBJ1-2
ASSLGQGANYGYT
>TRBV7-2|TRBJ2-7
ASSRPSVGPLGGEQY
>TRBV7-2|TRBJ1-1
ASSFPRQTEAF
>TRBV5-1|TRBJ2-5
ASSSDRQKGTQY
>TRBV21-1|TRBJ1-5
ASSKVGGLMEPQH
>TRBV19|TRBJ2-3
ASSKDSGRLHTDTQY
>TRBV19|TRBJ2-2
ATTITDMGPGELF
>TRBV9|TRBJ2-6
ASSASGANVLT
>TRBV10-3|TRBJ1-2
AISEQGRVRGYT
>TRBV6-1|TRBJ2-3
ASLRWLTLTDTQY
>TRBV27|TRBJ2-1
ASSRRQGLYNEQF
>TRBV2|TRBJ1-1
ASMVSGTGTEAF
>TRBV7-9|TRBJ2-6
ASSKTAGANVLT
>TRBV28|TRBJ2-7
ASSFFGTGGSSYEQY
>TRBV29-1|TRBJ2-1
SVEDPGRSSYNEQF
>TRBV28|TRBJ2-3
ASSIPGQGAHTQY
>TRBV2|TRBJ1-1
ASSQRVNTEAF
>TRBV10-3|TRBJ1-5
AISEWGDSNQPQH
>TRBV7-3|TRBJ2-7
ASSLIGTSSYEQY
>TRBV11-2|TRBJ1-2
ASSLTRGGEGYT
>TRBV14|TRBJ2-1
ASSQELGLDTF